This is a list of T cell receptor beta chains from one sample in a study of shared clonotypes between healthy human individuals. Here immunoSEQ multiplex PCR was the method, and the copy in TCRdb shows in-frame clones only, minus some. The sample carries some 500,000 clones, 79% recorded once. The sample was PBMCs. Receptors originate from a woman aged 40 to 55 in good health. Some clones in this sample may be carry-over from other donors' samples. Each CDR3 is given with its conserved first and last residue. The order of the fields is CDR3 length, V gene, D gene, J gene, clone size, CDR3 protein, CDR3 DNA. The D gene is left open where the match is weak. Not all rows give a size; the values are once, few, many and, for expanded clones, a class.

cdr3_length: 13
v_call: TRBV6-5
d_call: TRBD2
j_call: TRBJ2-7
clone_size: NA
cdr3_aa: CASRPRAGEEQYF
cdr3_nt: TGTGCCAGCAGACCCAGGGCGGGAGAGGAGCAGTACTTC

cdr3_length: 14
v_call: TRBV6-5
d_call: NA
j_call: TRBJ2-1
clone_size: NA
cdr3_aa: CASKKALGYNEQFF
cdr3_nt: TGTGCCAGCAAAAAAGCTTTGGGGTACAATGAGCAGTTCTTC

cdr3_length: 15
v_call: TRBV5-4
d_call: NA
j_call: TRBJ2-7
clone_size: NA
cdr3_aa: CASSQGPASGYEQYF
cdr3_nt: TGTGCCAGCAGCCAGGGCCCCGCATCTGGATACGAGCAGTACTTC

cdr3_length: 12
v_call: TRBV6-1
d_call: NA
j_call: TRBJ2-2
clone_size: few
cdr3_aa: CAVLSDTGELFF
cdr3_nt: TGTGCCGTCTTGAGTGACACCGGGGAGCTGTTTTTT

cdr3_length: 12
v_call: TRBV2
d_call: NA
j_call: TRBJ1-2
clone_size: many
cdr3_aa: CASRGQVDGYTF
cdr3_nt: TGTGCCAGCAGGGGGCAGGTTGATGGCTACACCTTC

cdr3_length: 14
v_call: TRBV7-8
d_call: NA
j_call: TRBJ2-5
clone_size: NA
cdr3_aa: CASSLEIVAEAQYF
cdr3_nt: TGTGCCAGCAGCTTAGAAATAGTGGCGGAGGCCCAGTACTTC

cdr3_length: 15
v_call: TRBV28
d_call: TRBD1
j_call: TRBJ2-7
clone_size: NA
cdr3_aa: CASQWGQGPDYEQYF
cdr3_nt: TGTGCCAGCCAGTGGGGACAGGGTCCGGACTACGAGCAGTACTTC

cdr3_length: 14
v_call: TRBV5-4
d_call: NA
j_call: TRBJ2-7
clone_size: NA
cdr3_aa: CASSRPGDPPEQYF
cdr3_nt: TGTGCCAGCAGCCGACCGGGAGATCCCCCCGAGCAGTACTTC

cdr3_length: 13
v_call: TRBV6-5
d_call: TRBD2
j_call: TRBJ2-5
clone_size: NA
cdr3_aa: CAVLAGEGETQYF
cdr3_nt: TGTGCCGTTCTAGCGGGAGAAGGGGAGACCCAGTACTTC

cdr3_length: 15
v_call: TRBV5-4
d_call: NA
j_call: TRBJ1-2
clone_size: few
cdr3_aa: CASSRLSTVNYGYTF
cdr3_nt: TGTGCCAGCAGCCGCCTAAGTACGGTTAACTATGGCTACACCTTC

cdr3_length: 14
v_call: TRBV7-8
d_call: NA
j_call: TRBJ1-1
clone_size: NA
cdr3_aa: CASSSTMMNTEAFF
cdr3_nt: TGTGCCAGCAGCTCGACAATGATGAACACTGAAGCTTTCTTT

cdr3_length: 12
v_call: TRBV6-1
d_call: NA
j_call: TRBJ1-2
clone_size: NA
cdr3_aa: CASSESHSGYTF
cdr3_nt: TGTGCCAGCAGTGAAAGTCACTCTGGCTACACCTTC

cdr3_length: 16
v_call: TRBV11-2
d_call: TRBD1
j_call: TRBJ1-1
clone_size: NA
cdr3_aa: CASRGQGQTRNTEAFF
cdr3_nt: TGTGCCAGCAGGGGTCAGGGACAGACCAGGAACACTGAAGCTTTCTTT

cdr3_length: 13
v_call: TRBV6-5
d_call: NA
j_call: TRBJ1-2
clone_size: NA
cdr3_aa: CASSYGTIYGYTF
cdr3_nt: TGTGCCAGCAGTTACGGGACTATCTATGGCTACACCTTC

cdr3_length: 14
v_call: TRBV6-1
d_call: NA
j_call: TRBJ2-5
clone_size: NA
cdr3_aa: CASSESQTQETQYF
cdr3_nt: TGTGCCAGCAGTGAATCTCAGACTCAAGAGACCCAGTACTTC

cdr3_length: 12
v_call: TRBV6-1
d_call: NA
j_call: TRBJ2-7
clone_size: NA
cdr3_aa: CASRFSTYEQYF
cdr3_nt: TGTGCCAGCAGATTCAGTACCTACGAGCAGTACTTC

cdr3_length: 15
v_call: TRBV5-1
d_call: TRBD2
j_call: TRBJ2-1
clone_size: NA
cdr3_aa: CASSLIRTSGNEQFF
cdr3_nt: TGCGCCAGCAGCCTCATCCGGACTAGCGGGAATGAGCAGTTCTTC

cdr3_length: 16
v_call: TRBV4-2
d_call: NA
j_call: TRBJ2-5
clone_size: NA
cdr3_aa: CASSQDQWQGRETQYF
cdr3_nt: TGTGCCAGCAGCCAAGATCAGTGGCAGGGTAGGGAGACCCAGTACTTC

cdr3_length: 14
v_call: TRBV10-3
d_call: NA
j_call: TRBJ1-6
clone_size: NA
cdr3_aa: CAIGETETRSPLHF
cdr3_nt: TGTGCCATCGGTGAGACCGAGACTCGTTCACCCCTCCACTTT

cdr3_length: 14
v_call: TRBV10-1
d_call: NA
j_call: TRBJ2-5
clone_size: NA
cdr3_aa: CASSESGARETQYF
cdr3_nt: TGCGCCAGCAGTGAGTCCGGGGCACGGGAGACCCAGTACTTC

cdr3_length: 10
v_call: TRBV2
d_call: NA
j_call: TRBJ2-1
clone_size: NA
cdr3_aa: CASGRSEQFF
cdr3_nt: TGTGCCAGCGGGCGGTCTGAGCAGTTCTTC

cdr3_length: 14
v_call: TRBV10-3
d_call: NA
j_call: TRBJ1-1
clone_size: few
cdr3_aa: CAITGGGDGTEAFF
cdr3_nt: TGTGCCATCACCGGGGGGGGTGACGGCACTGAAGCTTTCTTT

cdr3_length: 13
v_call: TRBV28
d_call: NA
j_call: TRBJ1-5
clone_size: NA
cdr3_aa: CASSRGGNQPQHF
cdr3_nt: TGTGCCAGTTCGAGGGGGGGCAATCAGCCCCAGCATTTT

cdr3_length: 15
v_call: TRBV7-3
d_call: TRBD2
j_call: TRBJ2-2
clone_size: NA
cdr3_aa: CASSLYSGSTGELFF
cdr3_nt: TGTGCCAGCAGCCTATACAGCGGGAGCACCGGGGAGCTGTTTTTT

cdr3_length: 15
v_call: TRBV5-6
d_call: NA
j_call: TRBJ2-3
clone_size: NA
cdr3_aa: CASSFGGHSTDTQYF
cdr3_nt: TGTGCCAGCAGCTTTGGGGGTCATAGCACAGATACGCAGTATTTT

cdr3_length: 15
v_call: TRBV18
d_call: TRBD1
j_call: TRBJ2-7
clone_size: once
cdr3_aa: CASSPTSRQGYEQYF
cdr3_nt: TGTGCCAGCTCACCAACCTCCCGACAGGGATACGAGCAGTACTTC

cdr3_length: 18
v_call: TRBV7-9
d_call: NA
j_call: TRBJ1-6
clone_size: NA
cdr3_aa: CASSFQMWRGYYNSPLHF
cdr3_nt: TGTGCCAGCAGCTTCCAGATGTGGAGGGGCTACTATAATTCACCCCTCCACTTT

cdr3_length: 14
v_call: TRBV29-1
d_call: NA
j_call: TRBJ2-7
clone_size: NA
cdr3_aa: CSVVHSNSAYEQYF
cdr3_nt: TGCAGCGTTGTTCACAGCAACTCAGCCTACGAGCAGTACTTC

cdr3_length: 16
v_call: TRBV7-2
d_call: NA
j_call: TRBJ1-3
clone_size: NA
cdr3_aa: CASSLVAGEVGNTIYF
cdr3_nt: TGTGCCAGCAGCTTAGTCGCAGGGGAAGTTGGAAACACCATATATTTT

cdr3_length: 17
v_call: TRBV28
d_call: TRBD2
j_call: TRBJ2-7
clone_size: NA
cdr3_aa: CASSLQFGGRSSYEQYF
cdr3_nt: TGTGCCAGCAGTTTACAGTTTGGCGGGAGGAGCTCCTACGAGCAGTACTTC

cdr3_length: 12
v_call: TRBV14
d_call: NA
j_call: TRBJ2-2
clone_size: NA
cdr3_aa: CASSLIPGELFF
cdr3_nt: TGTGCCAGCAGCCTAATACCCGGGGAGCTGTTTTTT

cdr3_length: 15
v_call: TRBV6-6
d_call: NA
j_call: TRBJ1-2
clone_size: once
cdr3_aa: CASSYGASGGYGYTF
cdr3_nt: TGTGCCAGCAGTTACGGAGCGTCCGGGGGCTATGGCTACACCTTC

cdr3_length: 13
v_call: TRBV5-6
d_call: NA
j_call: TRBJ2-1
clone_size: many
cdr3_aa: CASSVAWNTGQFF
cdr3_nt: TGTGCCAGCAGCGTTGCATGGAACACTGGGCAGTTCTTC

cdr3_length: 11
v_call: TRBV2
d_call: NA
j_call: TRBJ2-1
clone_size: NA
cdr3_aa: CASSSLGEQFF
cdr3_nt: TGTGCCAGCAGTTCGCTCGGTGAGCAGTTCTTC

cdr3_length: 15
v_call: TRBV28
d_call: NA
j_call: TRBJ1-5
clone_size: few
cdr3_aa: CASSLAGGENQPQHF
cdr3_nt: TGTGCCAGCAGTTTGGCGGGTGGCGAAAATCAGCCCCAGCATTTT

cdr3_length: 13
v_call: TRBV11-2
d_call: TRBD2
j_call: TRBJ2-1
clone_size: NA
cdr3_aa: CASSQGSGREQFF
cdr3_nt: TGTGCCAGCAGCCAGGGCAGCGGGAGAGAGCAGTTCTTC

cdr3_length: 15
v_call: TRBV7-2
d_call: TRBD2
j_call: TRBJ2-5
clone_size: few
cdr3_aa: CASRLTSGSGETQYF
cdr3_nt: TGTGCCAGCAGACTTACTAGCGGGAGTGGAGAGACCCAGTACTTC